This T cell receptor (beta chain) was sequenced during a study of blood T cell repertoires in COVID-19. Across the whole study: Sources were T cells, B-cell-depleted T cells, or PBMCs; the material itself was cDNA or gDNA.

Germline values: CDR1 MNHNS, CDR2 SASEGT. Trimming took 1 base from V and 8 from J; bases not matched to a gene: 3. The CDR3 loop spans 14 amino acids. As originally analysed: Amplification with reference gene primers provided the estimates of nucleated cell counts. Measured with immunoSEQ multiplex PCR; TCRdb has only the in-frame clones, and not every one. Clone size and the V and J calls come from that table; the DNA yielded D and trimming. In the table there are around 270,000 clones, more than 85% of which are singletons. The sequenced sample consisted of peripheral blood. The V gene is TRBV6-1, the J gene TRBJ1-4; TRBD1 matches at 8 bases. The source of this sequence is a man aged 25-45 years with acute or convalescent COVID-19. The CDR3 is CASSEGRQGEKLFF. In nucleotides, the CDR3 is TGTGCCAGCAGTGAAGGTCGACAGGGGGAAAAACTGTTTTTT.